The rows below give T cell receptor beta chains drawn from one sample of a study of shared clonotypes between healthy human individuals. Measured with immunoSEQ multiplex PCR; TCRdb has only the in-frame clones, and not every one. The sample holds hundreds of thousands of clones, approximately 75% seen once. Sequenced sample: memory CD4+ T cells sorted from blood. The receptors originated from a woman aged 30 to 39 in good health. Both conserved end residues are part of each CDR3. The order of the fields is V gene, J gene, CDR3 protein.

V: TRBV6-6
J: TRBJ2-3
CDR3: CASSPRLAGGTDTQYF

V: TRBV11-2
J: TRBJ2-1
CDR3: CASSPIQGMIFF

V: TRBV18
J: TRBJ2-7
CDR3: CASSPSTTFYEQYF

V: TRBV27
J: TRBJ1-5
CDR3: CASSSTTQGNQPQHF

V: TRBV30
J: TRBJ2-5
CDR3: CAWSRTGTGRTQYF

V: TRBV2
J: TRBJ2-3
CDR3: CASRKGLDTDTQYF

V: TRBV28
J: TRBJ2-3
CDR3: CASSLPGTDTQYF

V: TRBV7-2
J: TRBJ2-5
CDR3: CASSPSFGEGTQYF

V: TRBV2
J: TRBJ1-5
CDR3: CASMDQGNQPQHF

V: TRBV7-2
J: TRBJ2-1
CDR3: CASSRRGELGHEQFF

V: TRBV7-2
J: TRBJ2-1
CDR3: CASSLVTGGVGSYNEQFF

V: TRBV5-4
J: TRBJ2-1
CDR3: CASSLALASSNEQFF

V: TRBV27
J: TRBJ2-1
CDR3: CASGLAGGPSSYNEQFF

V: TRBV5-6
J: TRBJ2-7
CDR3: CASSLLDNYEQYF